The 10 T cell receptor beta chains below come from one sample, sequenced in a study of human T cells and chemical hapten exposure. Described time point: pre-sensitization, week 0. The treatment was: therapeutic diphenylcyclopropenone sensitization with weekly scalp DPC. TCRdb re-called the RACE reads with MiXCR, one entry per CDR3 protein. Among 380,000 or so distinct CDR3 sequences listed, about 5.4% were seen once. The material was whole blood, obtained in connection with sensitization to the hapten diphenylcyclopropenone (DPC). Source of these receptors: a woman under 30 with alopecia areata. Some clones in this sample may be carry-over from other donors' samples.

The CDR3 loop reads CASSLPDGGNEQFF. CDR3 DNA sequence: TGTGCCAGCAGTTTACCCGACGGGGGGAATGAGCAGTTCTTC. The rearrangement uses TRBV12-3 or TRBV12-4 and TRBJ2-1; 7 bases agree with TRBD2. V lost 2 bases, J lost 7 bases, and 5 bases stayed unmatched. There are 14 residues in the CDR3.

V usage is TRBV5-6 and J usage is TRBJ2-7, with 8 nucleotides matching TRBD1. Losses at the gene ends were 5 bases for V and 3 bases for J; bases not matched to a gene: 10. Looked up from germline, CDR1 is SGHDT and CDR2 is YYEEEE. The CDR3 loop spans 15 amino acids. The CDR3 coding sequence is TGTGCCAGCAGTTCTGCTGGACAGGGATTCTACGAGCAGTACTTC. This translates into CASSSAGQGFYEQYF.

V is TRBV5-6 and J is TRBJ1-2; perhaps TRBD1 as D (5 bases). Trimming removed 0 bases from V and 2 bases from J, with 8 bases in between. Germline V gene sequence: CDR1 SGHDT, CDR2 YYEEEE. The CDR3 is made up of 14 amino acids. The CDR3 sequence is CASSLEGRNYGYTF. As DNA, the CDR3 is TGTGCCAGCAGCTTGGAGGGACGGAACTATGGCTACACCTTC.

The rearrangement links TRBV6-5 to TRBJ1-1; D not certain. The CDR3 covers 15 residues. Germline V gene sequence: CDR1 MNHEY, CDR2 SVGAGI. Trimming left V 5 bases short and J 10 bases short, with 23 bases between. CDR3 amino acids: CASSPRTGGPERAFF. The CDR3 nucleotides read TGTGCCAGCAGTCCCAGGACGGGAGGGCCGGAGAGAGCTTTCTTT.

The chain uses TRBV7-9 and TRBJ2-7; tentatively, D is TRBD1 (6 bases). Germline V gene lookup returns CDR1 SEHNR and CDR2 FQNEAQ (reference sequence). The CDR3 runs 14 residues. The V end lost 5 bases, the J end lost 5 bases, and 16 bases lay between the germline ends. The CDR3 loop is CASSLDRWLDEQYF. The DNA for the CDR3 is TGTGCCAGCAGCCTCGACAGGTGGTTGGACGAGCAGTACTTC.

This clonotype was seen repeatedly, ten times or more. Here the CDR3 DNA reads TGTGCCAGCAGTTACTCACTAGGCAGTCCCTCTGAAAAACTGTTTTTT. It codes for CASSYSLGSPSEKLFF. The chain uses TRBV6-5 and TRBJ1-4, with no clear D. The CDR3 has 16 amino acids. The germline gives CDR1 MNHEY, CDR2 SVGAGI. V was clipped by 0 bases and J by 7 bases, with 15 bases between them.

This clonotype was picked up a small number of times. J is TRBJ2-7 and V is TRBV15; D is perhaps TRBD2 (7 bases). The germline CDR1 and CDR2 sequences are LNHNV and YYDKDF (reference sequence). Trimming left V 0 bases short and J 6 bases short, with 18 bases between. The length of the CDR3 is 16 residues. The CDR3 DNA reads TGTGCCACCAGCAGAGAGAGGACAGCGGGGTTTATCGAGCAGTACTTC. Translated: CATSRERTAGFIEQYF. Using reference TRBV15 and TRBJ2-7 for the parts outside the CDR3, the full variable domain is DAMVIQNPRYQVTQFGKPVTLSCSQTLNHNVMYWYQQKSSQAPKLLFHYYDKDFNNEADTPDNFQSRRPNTSFCFLDIRSPGLGDTAMYLCATSRERTAGFIEQYFGPGTRLTVT.

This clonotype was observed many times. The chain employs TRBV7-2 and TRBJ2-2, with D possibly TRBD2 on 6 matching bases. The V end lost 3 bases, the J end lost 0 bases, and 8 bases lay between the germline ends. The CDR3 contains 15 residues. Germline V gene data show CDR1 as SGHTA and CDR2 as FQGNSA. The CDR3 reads CASSFGGANTGELFF. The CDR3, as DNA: TGTGCCAGCAGCTTCGGAGGGGCGAACACCGGGGAGCTGTTTTTT.

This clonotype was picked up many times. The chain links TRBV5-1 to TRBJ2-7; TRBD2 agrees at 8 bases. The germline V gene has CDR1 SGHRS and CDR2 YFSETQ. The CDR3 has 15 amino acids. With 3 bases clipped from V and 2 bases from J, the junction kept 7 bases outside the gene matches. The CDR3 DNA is TGCGCCAGCAGCTCTAACGGGGGGGAGGCCTACGAGCAGTACTTC. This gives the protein CASSSNGGEAYEQYF.

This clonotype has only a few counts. The CDR3 spells CSVPGSGGSQETQYF. The CDR3 DNA is TGCAGCGTCCCCGGATCTGGGGGTAGTCAAGAGACCCAGTACTTC. This chain links TRBV29-1 with TRBJ2-5; TRBD1 or TRBD2 may be the D gene (5 bases each). Germline V lookup: CDR1 SQVTM, CDR2 ANQGSEA. Trimming took 6 bases from V and 2 from J, leaving 19 bases between them. The length of the CDR3 is 15 residues. Drawing the rest from reference TRBV29-1 and TRBJ2-5, the complete variable domain is SAVISQKPSRDICQRGTSLTIQCQVDSQVTMMFWYRQQPGQSLTLIATANQGSEATYESGFVIDKFPISRPNLTFSTLTVSNMSPEDSSIYLCSVPGSGGSQETQYFGPGTRLLVL.